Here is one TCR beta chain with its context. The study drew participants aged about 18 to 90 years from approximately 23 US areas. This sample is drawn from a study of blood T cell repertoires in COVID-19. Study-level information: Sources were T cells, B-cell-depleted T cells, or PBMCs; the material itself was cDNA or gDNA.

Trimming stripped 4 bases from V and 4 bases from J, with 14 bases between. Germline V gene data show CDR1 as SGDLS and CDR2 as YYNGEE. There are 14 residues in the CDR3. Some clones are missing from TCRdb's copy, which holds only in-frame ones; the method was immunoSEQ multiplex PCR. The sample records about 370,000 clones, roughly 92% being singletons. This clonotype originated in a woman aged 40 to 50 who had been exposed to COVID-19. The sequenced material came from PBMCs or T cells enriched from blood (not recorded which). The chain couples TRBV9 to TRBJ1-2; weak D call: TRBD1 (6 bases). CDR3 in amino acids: CASSPYTGSYGYTF. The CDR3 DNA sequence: TGTGCCAGCAGCCCCTACACAGGGAGCTATGGCTACACCTTC.